These 22 T cell receptor beta chains came from one sample sequenced in a study of shared clonotypes between healthy human individuals. Clones were sequenced by immunoSEQ multiplex PCR, and TCRdb holds only the in-frame ones, with some missing. Altogether roughly 2.1 million clones are present, about 93% being singletons, with the ten largest covering around 1.7%. CD45RO negativity and positive selection for CCR7 defined naive CD8 cells, a population that excluded terminally differentiated effector memory CD45RA+ cells. The specimen was naive CD8+ T cells from PBMCs. The receptor source for this set is a man aged 18 to 29 in good health. Some clones in this sample may be carry-over from other donors' samples.

The rearrangement uses TRBV28 and TRBJ1-1; D perhaps matches TRBD1 (5 bases). V lost 5 bases, J lost 4 bases, and 17 bases lay in between. This CDR3 is built from 15 residues. The V gene's germline CDR1 is MDHEN and CDR2 SYDVKM. CDR3 sequence reads: CASSGRPGLVTEAFF. The CDR3 DNA sequence: TGTGCCAGCAGTGGTCGTCCAGGGTTGGTCACTGAAGCTTTCTTT.

This chain joins TRBV9 and TRBJ2-1; TRBD1 or TRBD2 may be the D gene (7 bases each). V lost 3 bases to trimming and J lost 5 bases, with 15 bases between them. CDR1 is SGDLS, CDR2 YYNGEE, per germline. The CDR3 is 15 amino acids. In nucleotides, the CDR3 is TGTGCCAGCAGCGAGGGGGAGGGGGCCCACAATGAGCAGTTCTTC. It specifies CASSEGEGAHNEQFF.

In its sample, this clone was seen once. The chain employs TRBV29-1 and TRBJ2-7; TRBD2 matches 10 bases. This CDR3 region has 15 residues. Germline CDR1 reads SQVTM; CDR2 reads ANQGSEA. V shed 2 bases and J 6 bases; nucleotides not matched to a gene: 10. CDR3 sequence (DNA): TGCAGCGTTGAACCCATTAGCGGGAGGCCCACCGAGCAGTACTTC. Protein: CSVEPISGRPTEQYF.

In its sample, this clone was seen once. This sequence joins TRBV28 and TRBJ1-4, with D unclear. Per the germline V gene, CDR1 is MDHEN and CDR2 is SYDVKM. The CDR3 runs 17 residues. Trimming removed 3 bases from V and 0 bases from J, with 14 bases in between. DNA of the CDR3: TGTGCCAGCAGTTTTTCCCTAAACAGTTCAACTAATGAAAAACTGTTTTTT. It codes for CASSFSLNSSTNEKLFF.

The gene calls are TRBV28 and TRBJ2-7; 13 nucleotides line up with TRBD2. In germline, CDR1 is MDHEN, CDR2 SYDVKM. CDR3 length: 23 amino acids. V gave up 3 bases and J gave up 3 bases; unmatched junction bases: 26. CDR3 nucleotide sequence: TGTGCCAGCAGTTTCCCGCTGGACAGCTCGGGACTAGCGGGACCTAACCGAATCTACGAGCAGTACTTC. Translating it yields CASSFPLDSSGLAGPNRIYEQYF.

J is TRBJ2-5 and V is TRBV6-5, with 7 bases aligning to TRBD1. With V trimmed by 6 bases and J by 7 bases, 8 bases remained unmatched. Germline loops: CDR1 MNHEY, CDR2 SVGAGI. This CDR3 has 13 residues. CDR3: CASRLTGLGTQYF. CDR3 bases: TGTGCCAGCAGGTTGACAGGGCTGGGGACCCAGTACTTC.

The rearrangement uses TRBV5-5 and TRBJ1-2; TRBD1 is a possible D gene (5 bases). This CDR3 is 14 amino acids long. V was clipped by 0 bases and J by 4 bases, with 10 bases between them. CDR1 SGHKS and CDR2 YYEKEE come from the germline V gene (reference sequence). CDR3 amino acids: CASSLVVTAYGYTF. The CDR3 region has the DNA TGTGCCAGCAGCTTGGTCGTGACAGCCTATGGCTACACCTTC.

The chain joins TRBV6-5 to TRBJ1-1; D gene uncertain. Germline CDR1 and CDR2: MNHEY and SVGAGI. CDR3 length equals 15 residues. Trimming removed 6 bases at V and 2 bases at J, with 16 bases between. The CDR3, as DNA: TGTGCCAGCAGGGACCTACAGTCCTTAAACACTGAAGCTTTCTTT. This translates into CASRDLQSLNTEAFF.

The V gene is TRBV29-1, the J gene TRBJ1-1; 8 nucleotides agree with TRBD1. This CDR3 is built from 10 residues. The trim removed 6 bases at V and 10 bases at J, leaving 4 bases unmatched. The germline V gene has CDR1 SQVTM and CDR2 ANQGSEA. In DNA, the CDR3 is TGCAGCGTCCTGACAGGGGCAGCTTTCTTT. This encodes CSVLTGAAFF. The full variable domain, with the rest looked up from reference TRBV29-1 and TRBJ1-1, is SAVISQKPSRDICQRGTSLTIQCQVDSQVTMMFWYRQQPGQSLTLIATANQGSEATYESGFVIDKFPISRPNLTFSTLTVSNMSPEDSSIYLCSVLTGAAFFGQGTRLTVV.

This clone was recorded only once. The sample has other DNA sequences that encode this CDR3 too. The chain is built from TRBV27 and TRBJ2-7; D ambiguous. CDR1 and CDR2 from the germline V gene are MNHEY and SMNVEV (reference sequence). Trimming shortened V by 2 bases and J by 3 bases, and 8 bases separated the two germline ends. The CDR3 length is 13 residues. In DNA, the CDR3 is TGTGCCAGCAGTTTAAGACAAAGCTACGAGCAGTACTTC. Its translation is CASSLRQSYEQYF.

The chain joins TRBV27 to TRBJ2-7; D is ambiguous. V gave up 6 bases and J gave up 6 bases, with 15 bases separating them. Per the germline V gene, CDR1 is MNHEY and CDR2 is SMNVEV (reference sequence). The CDR3 totals 13 residues. The CDR3 DNA is TGTGCCAGCAGCCCGGGCTCGTCGTCCGAGCAGTACTTC. This sequence encodes CASSPGSSSEQYF.

With respect to this clone: The same CDR3 is also encoded by other DNA sequences in this sample. The chain combines TRBV27 with TRBJ1-1, with 9 bases matching TRBD1. V lost 0 bases, J lost 5 bases, and 7 bases stayed unmatched. The CDR3 is 16 residues long. Germline V gene lookup returns CDR1 MNHEY and CDR2 SMNVEV (reference sequence). Written as DNA, the CDR3 is TGTGCCAGCAGTTTATCTCCCGGGACAGGGAGTACTGAAGCTTTCTTT. This encodes CASSLSPGTGSTEAFF.

CDR3 sequence: CASSLLSGDTEAFF. CDR3 sequence (DNA): TGTGCCAGCAGTTTATTGTCTGGGGACACTGAAGCTTTCTTT. The J gene is TRBJ1-1, the V gene TRBV27; D remains ambiguous. CDR1 is MNHEY and CDR2 is SMNVEV in the germline V gene (reference sequence). V dropped 1 base and J dropped 3 bases, with 9 bases sitting between them. The CDR3 is 14 amino acids.

The chain couples TRBV11-2 to TRBJ2-5; D possibly corresponds to TRBD1 (6 bases). Looked up from germline, CDR1 is SGHAT and CDR2 is FQNNGV. CDR3 size: 15 residues. V lost 6 bases and J lost 5, with 19 bases in between. CDR3 amino acids: CASSSEGTWRETQYF. The DNA of the CDR3 is TGTGCCAGCAGTTCCGAAGGGACATGGCGGGAGACCCAGTACTTC.

The V gene is TRBV14, the J gene TRBJ2-7; D call uncertain. Trimming stripped 2 bases from V and 2 bases from J, with 13 bases between. The V gene's germline CDR1 is SGHDN and CDR2 FVKESK. CDR3 length: 15 residues. CDR3 residues: CASSQFPEAPYEQYF. CDR3 DNA: TGTGCCAGCAGCCAATTCCCAGAAGCCCCCTACGAGCAGTACTTC.

The J gene is TRBJ2-7, the V gene TRBV9; D is perhaps TRBD1 or TRBD2 (6 bases each). V lost 4 bases and J lost 6, with 20 bases in between. The germline gives CDR1 SGDLS, CDR2 YYNGEE. The CDR3 covers 15 residues. CDR3 coding DNA: TGTGCCAGCAGCCCGCCACAGGGAGGTAAATCCGAGCAGTACTTC. Residues: CASSPPQGGKSEQYF.

This sequence joins TRBV7-2 and TRBJ2-1; TRBD2 matches at 11 bases. The CDR3 totals 15 residues. J lost 4 bases, V lost 4 bases, and 3 bases had no gene match. Per the germline V gene, CDR1 is SGHTA and CDR2 is FQGNSA. DNA for the CDR3: TGTGCCAGCAGCTGGGGACTAGCGGAATACAATGAGCAGTTCTTC. The encoded protein is CASSWGLAEYNEQFF.

The chain couples TRBV7-9 to TRBJ1-5, with TRBD1 matching 8 bases. V trimming: 3 bases; J trimming: 6 bases; junction bases outside the gene matches: 13. The V gene's germline CDR1 is SEHNR and CDR2 FQNEAQ (reference sequence). This CDR3 is built from 17 residues. The CDR3 bases are TGTGCCAGCAGCTTGATAGGGTGGACAGGGATGATTCAGCCCCAGCATTTT. This gives the protein CASSLIGWTGMIQPQHF.

The chain employs TRBV12-5 and TRBJ1-1; perhaps TRBD1 as D (6 bases). Germline V gene lookup returns CDR1 LGHNT and CDR2 FRNRAP. The CDR3 consists of 17 residues. Trimming took 0 bases from V and 3 from J, leaving 17 bases between them. The CDR3 sequence is CASGLVRTADKDTEAFF. DNA of the CDR3: TGTGCTAGTGGTTTGGTCAGGACAGCCGACAAGGACACTGAAGCTTTCTTT.

V gene TRBV5-1 combines with J gene TRBJ2-3, with D perhaps given as TRBD1 or TRBD2 (6 bases each). The CDR3 totals 15 residues. V lost 7 bases and J 5 bases, leaving 20 bases between the germline ends. From germline, CDR1 is SGHRS and CDR2 YFSETQ. In DNA, the CDR3 is TGCGCCAGCTACTACGGGGGCGGTCACGGAGATACGCAGTATTTT. It encodes CASYYGGGHGDTQYF.

The chain combines TRBV7-3 with TRBJ2-5; D uncertain. Germline CDR1 SGHTA, CDR2 FQGTGA. V was shortened by 3 bases and J by 4 bases, with 9 bases between the two germline ends. The CDR3 spans 13 residues. The CDR3 region has the DNA TGTGCCAGCAGCTTGGGTTTTGGAGAGACCCAGTACTTC. It codes for CASSLGFGETQYF.

The CDR3 nucleotides are TGTGCCAGCAGTTTATTACCGAACACTGAAGCTTTCTTT. It encodes CASSLLPNTEAFF. The genes are TRBV27 and TRBJ1-1; D is undetermined. CDR1 MNHEY and CDR2 SMNVEV come from the germline V gene (reference sequence). The CDR3 extends over 13 amino acids. With 1 base removed from V and 1 base from J, the gap between germline ends came to 4 bases.